The 12 T cell receptor beta chains in this list originate from one sample, sequenced in a study of post-analysis software for immune sequencing data. These TCRs' antigens remain unknown. Included in the TCR beta cDNA libraries were unique molecular identifiers. TCRdb processed the PCR reads anew with MiXCR; each CDR3 protein has one entry. The sample contains some 700,000 distinct CDR3 sequences, 59% of which appear only once. Overall study results and limits: In patients, TRBV5-6, TRBV5-1 and TRBV20-1 belonged to five or six TRBV segments found more frequently than in controls.

The sequenced sample was blood. The origin of the receptors is a girl aged 2 to 9 with multiple sclerosis.

This clonotype was seen more than once but under ten times. CDR3 loop: CASSGTGTENIQYF. CDR3 sequence (DNA): TGTGCCAGCAGTGGCACCGGGACAGAAAACATTCAGTACTTC. The chain is built from TRBV25-1 and TRBJ2-4, with 7 bases aligning to TRBD1. Looked up from germline, CDR1 is MGHDK and CDR2 is SYGVNS. V shed 4 bases and J 5 bases; nucleotides not matched to a gene: 5. CDR3 length: 14 amino acids.

This chain joins TRBV27 and TRBJ1-1, with a weak D call TRBD1 (5 bases). This CDR3 is built from 15 residues. Looked up from germline, CDR1 is MNHEY and CDR2 is SMNVEV (reference sequence). Deletions cut 11 bases from V and 3 bases from J, with 22 bases between. CDR3 DNA: TGTGCCTCACGAGGCGGGCAGGGAGGGGACACTGAAGCTTTCTTT. It specifies CASRGGQGGDTEAFF.

This sequence joins TRBV29-1 and TRBJ2-5; 8 bases map to TRBD1. The J call may not be correct, given that the DNA end is closer to TRBJ2-7. The CDR3 extends over 13 amino acids. Germline V gives CDR1 SQVTM, CDR2 ANQGSEA. The CDR3 reads CSVGQGGPYEQYF. CDR3 DNA: TGCAGCGTCGGACAGGGCGGGCCTTACGAGCAGTACTTC.

This chain links TRBV21-1 with TRBJ2-4; TRBD1 reflects the table's D call only, with no check against the DNA. TRBV21-1 is reported as a pseudogene. This CDR3 contains 14 residues. The CDR3 spells CASSRNRAYHIQYF. As DNA, the CDR3 is TGTGCCAGCAGCAGGAACAGGGCGTATCACATTCAGTACTTC.

This clonotype has only a few counts. The chain has TRBV20-1 and TRBJ1-5, with D maybe TRBD1 (5 bases). This CDR3 has 14 residues. With 0 bases removed from V and 5 bases from J, the gap between germline ends came to 11 bases. Germline CDR1 reads DFQATT; CDR2 reads SNEGSKA (reference sequence). CDR3 sequence (DNA): TGCAGTGCTAGAGATGAGGGGCGGGATCAGCCCCAGCATTTT. Translating gives CSARDEGRDQPQHF.

The V call is TRBV20-1, the J call TRBJ1-1, with 7 bases that match TRBD1. Germline V gene sequence: CDR1 DFQATT, CDR2 SNEGSKA (reference sequence). After removal of 1 base from V and 4 bases from J, the junction contained 15 bases not matched to a gene. This CDR3 has 17 residues. The CDR3 is CSARVIGRGRRGTEAFF. In DNA, the CDR3 is TGCAGTGCTAGAGTAATAGGCAGGGGGAGGCGAGGCACTGAAGCTTTCTTT.

This chain joins TRBV25-1 and TRBJ2-3; D could derive from TRBD1 or TRBD2 (6 bases each). This CDR3 region has 17 residues. V was pared by 4 bases and J by 0 bases, with 17 bases between. CDR1 is MGHDK and CDR2 is SYGVNS in the germline V gene. CDR3: CASSAKGGTYSTDTQYF. The CDR3 DNA follows: TGTGCCAGCAGTGCCAAAGGGGGGACATATAGCACAGATACGCAGTATTTT. The full variable domain, rest sourced from reference TRBV25-1 and TRBJ2-3, is EADIYQTPRYLVIGTGKKITLECSQTMGHDKMYWYQQDPGMELHLIHYSYGVNSTEKGDLSSESTVSRIRTEHFPLTLESARPSHTSQYLCASSAKGGTYSTDTQYFGPGTRLTVL.

V usage is TRBV12-3 or TRBV12-4 and J usage is TRBJ1-2; no clear D. The CDR3 runs to 12 residues. Trimming stripped 6 bases from V and 2 bases from J, with 7 bases between. The CDR3 bases are TGTGCCAGCAGCCGGCTCAACTATGGCTACACCTTC. This encodes CASSRLNYGYTF.

The chain carries TRBV6-4 and TRBJ2-1; 12 bases line up with TRBD2. The germline CDR1 and CDR2 sequences are MRHNA and SNTAGT. This CDR3 comprises 16 residues. The trim removed 3 bases at V and 4 bases at J, leaving 4 bases unmatched. CDR3 loop: CASSEDGTSGYNEQFF. DNA of the CDR3: TGTGCCAGCAGTGAGGATGGGACTAGCGGGTACAATGAGCAGTTCTTC.

In this sample, this clonotype turned up a few times. The chain employs TRBV12-3 or TRBV12-4 and TRBJ2-7; D not certain. Trimming took 3 bases from V and 4 from J, leaving 7 bases between them. This CDR3 spans 12 amino acids. CDR3: CASSLMYYEQYF. DNA for the CDR3: TGTGCCAGCAGTTTGATGTATTACGAGCAGTACTTC.

This rearrangement joins TRBV6-2 or TRBV6-3 to TRBJ1-5, with D tentatively TRBD1 (6 bases). The CDR3 consists of 18 residues. Trimming pared 4 bases from V and 1 base from J, leaving 20 bases between. Per the germline V gene, CDR1 is MNHEY and CDR2 is SVGEGT. DNA of the CDR3: TGTGCCAGCAGTTGGGAACAGGGAGGCTGGGAGAGCAATCAGCCCCAGCATTTT. Translation: CASSWEQGGWESNQPQHF.

V is TRBV7-9 and J is TRBJ2-7; D is unresolved. The length of the CDR3 is 12 residues. CDR1 is SEHNR, CDR2 FQNEAQ, per germline (reference sequence). Trimming removed 5 bases at V and 12 bases at J, with 17 bases between. The CDR3 coding sequence is TGTGCCAGCAGCGTCCACCCTTTGGTCCTGTACTTC. Translating gives CASSVHPLVLYF. The full variable domain, with the rest looked up from reference TRBV7-9 and TRBJ2-7, is DTGVSQNPRHKITKRGQNVTFRCDPISEHNRLYWYRQTLGQGPEFLTYFQNEAQLEKSRLLSDRFSAERPKGSFSTLEIQRTEQGDSAMYLCASSVHPLVLYFGPGTRLTVT.